This is a list of T cell receptor beta chains from one sample in a study of control samples from healthy donors and cancer patients. Clones were read by immunoSEQ multiplex PCR, and TCRdb kept only the in-frame ones, dropping some. The listing records about 200,000 clones. The sequenced material came from blood. These receptors originate from a woman aged 25 to 39 in good health. Each CDR3 is given with its conserved first and last residue. Each record gives: D gene, clone size, V gene, J gene, CDR3 protein, CDR3 DNA. D genes are given only for firm matches. Clone sizes are given selectively: once, few, many, or a class where the clone is expanded.

D: NA; size: NA; V: TRBV4-1; J: TRBJ1-6; CDR3: CASSQDRGGDSPLHF; DNA: TGCGCCAGCAGCCAAGATCGGGGAGGAGATTCACCCCTCCACTTT
D: TRBD1; size: NA; V: TRBV10-3; J: TRBJ2-7; CDR3: CAISDPMGTAYEQYF; DNA: TGTGCCATCAGTGACCCCATGGGGACAGCCTACGAGCAGTACTTC
D: TRBD2; size: NA; V: TRBV3-1/TRBV3-2; J: TRBJ2-7; CDR3: CASSRTSGGYEQYF; DNA: TGTGCCAGCAGCCGGACTAGCGGGGGCTACGAGCAGTACTTC
D: NA; size: NA; V: TRBV9; J: TRBJ2-1; CDR3: CASSVIAEGYNEQFF; DNA: TGTGCCAGCAGCGTCATAGCGGAAGGCTACAATGAGCAGTTCTTC
D: NA; size: NA; V: TRBV4-2; J: TRBJ1-4; CDR3: CASSGHPATNEKLFF; DNA: TGTGCCAGCAGCGGACATCCCGCAACTAATGAAAAACTGTTTTTT
D: NA; size: NA; V: TRBV3-1/TRBV3-2; J: TRBJ2-3; CDR3: CASSFLTDTQYF; DNA: TGTGCCAGCAGTTTCCTCACAGATACGCAGTATTTT
D: TRBD1; size: NA; V: TRBV7-2; J: TRBJ2-7; CDR3: CASSPRPGQGRNEQYF; DNA: TGTGCCAGCAGCCCCCGTCCGGGACAGGGGAGGAACGAGCAGTACTTC
D: NA; size: NA; V: TRBV19; J: TRBJ1-1; CDR3: CASSMDSINTEAFF; DNA: TGTGCCAGTAGTATGGATTCCATAAACACTGAAGCTTTCTTT
D: NA; size: NA; V: TRBV3-1/TRBV3-2; J: TRBJ2-5; CDR3: CASSQERRDSQYF; DNA: TGTGCCAGCAGCCAAGAACGGAGGGATTCACAGTACTTC
D: NA; size: NA; V: TRBV27; J: TRBJ1-6; CDR3: CASSFRTREPLHF; DNA: TGTGCCAGCAGTTTTCGCACGAGGGAACCCCTCCACTTT
D: NA; size: NA; V: TRBV12-3/TRBV12-4; J: TRBJ1-1; CDR3: CASSLQRDTEAFF; DNA: TGTGCCAGCAGTTTACAGCGGGACACTGAAGCTTTCTTT
D: NA; size: NA; V: TRBV6-5; J: TRBJ1-1; CDR3: CASSYRPRANTEAFF; DNA: TGTGCCAGCAGTTACCGGCCCCGGGCCAACACTGAAGCTTTCTTT
D: TRBD1; size: NA; V: TRBV30; J: TRBJ2-1; CDR3: CAWSGDRAASGQFF; DNA: TGTGCCTGGAGTGGGGACAGGGCGGCATCAGGGCAGTTCTTC
D: TRBD1; size: NA; V: TRBV28; J: TRBJ2-6; CDR3: CASSSGTGLSGANVLTF; DNA: TGTGCCAGCAGTTCCGGGACAGGTCTCTCTGGGGCCAACGTCCTGACTTTC
D: NA; size: NA; V: TRBV12-3/TRBV12-4; J: TRBJ2-1; CDR3: CASSLVRGNEQFF; DNA: TGTGCCAGCAGTTTAGTGAGGGGAAATGAGCAGTTCTTC
D: NA; size: NA; V: TRBV4-1; J: TRBJ1-5; CDR3: CASSQDLRGNQPQHF; DNA: TGCGCCAGCAGCCAAGATCTGCGGGGGAATCAGCCCCAGCATTTT
D: NA; size: NA; V: TRBV5-4; J: TRBJ1-2; CDR3: CASSLEGGRMGYTF; DNA: TGTGCCAGCAGCTTGGAAGGAGGGAGGATGGGCTACACCTTC
D: NA; size: medium-sized; V: TRBV28; J: TRBJ2-3; CDR3: CASSQLSRTVTDTQYF; DNA: TGTGCCAGCAGTCAACTCAGCCGTACAGTCACAGATACGCAGTATTTT
D: TRBD1; size: NA; V: TRBV5-5; J: TRBJ1-4; CDR3: CASSSTGGGGEKLFF; DNA: TGTGCCAGCAGCTCAACAGGGGGCGGCGGAGAAAAACTGTTTTTT
D: NA; size: NA; V: TRBV9; J: TRBJ2-5; CDR3: CASSVEKREETQYF; DNA: TGTGCCAGCAGCGTAGAGAAGCGGGAAGAGACCCAGTACTTC
D: NA; size: NA; V: TRBV7-9; J: TRBJ1-6; CDR3: CASSLANRVQSPLHF; DNA: TGTGCCAGCAGCTTAGCGAACAGGGTACAATCACCCCTCCACTTT
D: TRBD1; size: NA; V: TRBV11-2; J: TRBJ1-1; CDR3: CASSPLTGMGTEAFF; DNA: TGTGCCAGCAGCCCTCTGACAGGGATGGGCACTGAAGCTTTCTTT
D: NA; size: NA; V: TRBV12-3/TRBV12-4; J: TRBJ2-1; CDR3: CASSTGGEQFF; DNA: TGTGCCAGCAGTACTGGGGGGGAGCAGTTCTTC
D: TRBD1; size: NA; V: TRBV6-5; J: TRBJ1-3; CDR3: CASSYSGQGAYTIYF; DNA: TGTGCCAGCAGTTACTCTGGACAGGGGGCCTACACCATATATTTT
D: NA; size: NA; V: TRBV6-5; J: TRBJ1-2; CDR3: CASSYLSEVYGYTF; DNA: TGTGCCAGCAGTTATCTGTCAGAGGTTTATGGCTACACCTTC
D: NA; size: NA; V: TRBV11-2; J: TRBJ2-2; CDR3: CASSAPGRKWELFF; DNA: TGTGCCAGCAGCGCCCCTGGAAGGAAGTGGGAGCTGTTTTTT
D: TRBD2; size: NA; V: TRBV28; J: TRBJ2-1; CDR3: CASSPVAGGPDNEQFF; DNA: TGTGCCAGCAGTCCCGTAGCGGGGGGCCCTGACAATGAGCAGTTCTTC
D: NA; size: NA; V: TRBV5-1; J: TRBJ2-7; CDR3: CASSLGGGEQYF; DNA: TGCGCCAGCAGCTTGGGGGGCGGCGAGCAGTACTTC
D: TRBD1; size: NA; V: TRBV7-9; J: TRBJ1-2; CDR3: CASSLGTGGGGYTF; DNA: TGTGCCAGCAGCCTCGGGACAGGGGGCGGTGGCTACACCTTC
D: TRBD2; size: NA; V: TRBV7-9; J: TRBJ2-7; CDR3: CASSSLGSGGTRSSYEQYF; DNA: TGTGCCAGCAGCTCGCTGGGTAGCGGGGGGACGAGAAGCTCCTACGAGCAGTACTTC
D: TRBD1; size: NA; V: TRBV14; J: TRBJ1-4; CDR3: CASSQRTGEKLFF; DNA: TGTGCCAGCAGCCAAAGGACAGGGGAAAAACTGTTTTTT
D: TRBD2; size: NA; V: TRBV2; J: TRBJ2-7; CDR3: CASRGAGVYEQYF; DNA: TGTGCCAGCAGGGGCGCGGGGGTTTACGAGCAGTACTTC
D: NA; size: NA; V: TRBV7-2; J: TRBJ2-1; CDR3: CASSLTTSPYNEQFF; DNA: TGTGCCAGCAGCTTAACGACAAGTCCCTACAATGAGCAGTTCTTC